This T cell receptor beta chain was obtained from a study of graft-versus-host responses after intestinal transplantation. On the study more broadly: Uniformly, recipients were administered anti-thymocyte globulin induction with subsequent tacrolimus and steroids for around 3 years.

Of note for this clone: Its specificity is not known.

The germline V gene encodes CDR1 SGHRS and CDR2 YFSETQ. Trimming cost V 0 bases and J 4 bases, with 8 bases left between them. The CDR3 has 14 amino acids. Study-wide findings and caveats: The study found high graft-versus-host to host-versus-graft clonal ratios in allografts of patients with graft-donor T cell macrochimerism. Analysis identified GvH clones in recipient marrow, with some appearing first in ileum or blood. Early HvG declines after transplant were associated with peak circulating GvH clone levels.

The table came from immunoSEQ multiplex PCR; TCRdb's copy has only in-frame clones and leaves some out. The repertoire holds some 130,000 clones, approximately 90% seen once, with under 0.2% in the top ten. This sequence originates from a human donor who received an intestinal transplant. Specimen: unstimulated CD4+ T cells sorted from spleen or lymph node cells, collected before intestinal transplant. The genes are TRBV5-1 and TRBJ1-3; a weak D match, TRBD1 (5 bases). The CDR3 protein is CASSLGDEGNTIYF. CDR3 in DNA: TGCGCCAGCAGCTTGGGGGACGAAGGAAACACCATATATTTT.